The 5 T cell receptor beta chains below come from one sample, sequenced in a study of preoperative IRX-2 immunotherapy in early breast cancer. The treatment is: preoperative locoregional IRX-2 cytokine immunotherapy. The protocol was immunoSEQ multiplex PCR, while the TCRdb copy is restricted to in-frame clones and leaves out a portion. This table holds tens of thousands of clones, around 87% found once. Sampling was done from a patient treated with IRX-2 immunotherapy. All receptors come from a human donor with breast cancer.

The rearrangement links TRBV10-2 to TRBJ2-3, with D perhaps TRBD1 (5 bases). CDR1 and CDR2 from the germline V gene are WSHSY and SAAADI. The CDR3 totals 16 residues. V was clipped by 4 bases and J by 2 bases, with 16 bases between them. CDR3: CASSVLGAASTDTQYF. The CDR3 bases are TGCGCCAGCAGTGTCTTAGGGGCCGCCTCCACAGATACGCAGTATTTT.

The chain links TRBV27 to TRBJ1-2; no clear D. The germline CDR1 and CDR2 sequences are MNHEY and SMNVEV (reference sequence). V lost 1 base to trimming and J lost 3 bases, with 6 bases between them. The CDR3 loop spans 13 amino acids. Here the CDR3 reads CASSLLPHYGYTF. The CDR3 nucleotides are TGTGCCAGCAGTTTATTACCCCACTATGGCTACACCTTC.

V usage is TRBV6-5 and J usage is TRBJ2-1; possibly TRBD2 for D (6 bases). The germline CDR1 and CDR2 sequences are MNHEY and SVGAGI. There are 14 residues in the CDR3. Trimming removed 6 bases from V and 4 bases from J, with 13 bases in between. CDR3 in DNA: TGTGCCAGCAGGCCTACGGGGGTGTACAATGAGCAGTTCTTC. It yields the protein CASRPTGVYNEQFF.

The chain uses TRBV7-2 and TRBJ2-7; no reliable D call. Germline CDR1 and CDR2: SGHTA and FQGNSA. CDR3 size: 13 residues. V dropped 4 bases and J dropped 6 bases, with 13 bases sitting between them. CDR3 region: CASSYAPGIEQYF. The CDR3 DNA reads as TGTGCCAGCAGCTACGCTCCTGGGATCGAGCAGTACTTC. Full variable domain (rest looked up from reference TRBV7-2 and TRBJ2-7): GAGVSQSPSNKVTEKGKDVELRCDPISGHTALYWYRQSLGQGLEFLIYFQGNSAPDKSGLPSDRFSAERTGGSVSTLTIQRTQQEDSAVYLCASSYAPGIEQYFGPGTRLTVT.

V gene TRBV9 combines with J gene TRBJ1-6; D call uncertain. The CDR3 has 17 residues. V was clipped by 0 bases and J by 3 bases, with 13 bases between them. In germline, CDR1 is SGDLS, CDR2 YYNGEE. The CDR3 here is CASSVAQHPDYNSPLHF. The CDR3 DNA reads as TGTGCCAGCAGCGTAGCACAGCACCCTGACTATAATTCACCCCTCCACTTT. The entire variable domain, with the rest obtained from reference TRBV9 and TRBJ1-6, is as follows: DSGVTQTPKHLITATGQRVTLRCSPRSGDLSVYWYQQSLDQGLQFLIQYYNGEERAKGNILERFSAQQFPDLHSELNLSSLELGDSALYFCASSVAQHPDYNSPLHFGNGTRLTVT.